What follows are 18 T cell receptor beta chains derived from one specimen sequenced in a study of T cells in Graves' hyperthyroidism and ophthalmopathy. Researchers took RNA transcripts and amplified the TCR beta CDR3 regions from them. An initial round of RT-PCR targeting the TCR CDR3 relied on the HTBI primer set. TCRdb passed the multiplex PCR reads through MiXCR, listing each CDR3 protein once. The table has about 350,000 distinct CDR3 sequences, approximately 16% seen once. The specimen sequenced was blood. The receptors were gathered from a woman between 55 and 75 years old with Graves' ophthalmopathy.

This clonotype was picked up many times. This CDR3 reads CASSLDGRGRRETQYF. The CDR3 DNA follows: TGCGCCAGCAGCTTGGACGGTCGGGGGAGGAGAGAGACCCAGTACTTC. The rearrangement uses TRBV5-1 and TRBJ2-5; perhaps TRBD2 as D (6 bases). Between the trimmed V and J ends, which lost 0 bases and 4 bases, there was a span of 16 bases. The CDR3 is 16 residues long. The germline V gene has CDR1 SGHRS and CDR2 YFSETQ.

This clonotype was picked up many times. This sequence joins TRBV20-1 and TRBJ2-3, with D possibly called TRBD1 or TRBD2 (5 bases each). The germline gives CDR1 DFQATT, CDR2 SNEGSKA (reference sequence). Deletions cut 5 bases from V and 1 base from J, with 16 bases between. This CDR3 contains 15 residues. CDR3 DNA sequence: TGCAGTGCTGCCCTCCGGGACGTAGGCACAGATACGCAGTATTTT. Translating it yields CSAALRDVGTDTQYF.

This clonotype was counted ten times or more. V usage is TRBV29-1 and J usage is TRBJ1-1; D ambiguous. From germline, CDR1 is SQVTM and CDR2 ANQGSEA. CDR3 length: 13 amino acids. Deletions cut 7 bases from V and 4 bases from J, with 16 bases between. Written as DNA, the CDR3 is TGCAGCGCCCCATCCCTCGCCCCCACTGAAGCTTTCTTT. Amino acid sequence: CSAPSLAPTEAFF.

This clonotype was recorded many times. This sequence joins TRBV18 and TRBJ2-5; perhaps TRBD2 as D (6 bases). The CDR3 is made up of 14 amino acids. The germline V gene encodes CDR1 KGHSH and CDR2 LQKENI. Trimming left V 3 bases short and J 5 bases short, with 13 bases between. Written as DNA, the CDR3 is TGTGCCAGCTCACCCGGAGGGAATCGGGAGACCCAGTACTTC. This encodes CASSPGGNRETQYF.

This clonotype has ten or more counts. This CDR3 is CASSFAGEGYEQYF. CDR3 nucleotides: TGCGCCAGCAGTTTCGCAGGGGAGGGTTACGAGCAGTACTTC. This chain connects TRBV5-1 to TRBJ2-7, with D tentatively TRBD2 (7 bases). With 5 bases removed from V and 4 bases from J, the gap between germline ends came to 16 bases. Germline V gene sequence: CDR1 SGHRS, CDR2 YFSETQ. This CDR3 region has 14 residues.

The rearrangement uses TRBV5-1 and TRBJ2-5; D possibly corresponds to TRBD1 (5 bases). The CDR3 spans 16 residues. Per the germline V gene, CDR1 is SGHRS and CDR2 is YFSETQ. The V end lost 0 bases, the J end lost 4 bases, and 16 bases lay between the germline ends. CDR3 residues: CASSLALSGSGETQYF. In nucleotides, the CDR3 is TGCGCCAGCAGCTTGGCCTTGTCAGGGTCTGGAGAGACCCAGTACTTC. The full variable domain, rest sourced from reference TRBV5-1 and TRBJ2-5, is KAGVTQTPRYLIKTRGQQVTLSCSPISGHRSVSWYQQTPGQGLQFLFEYFSETQRNKGNFPGRFSGRQFSNSRSEMNVSTLELGDSALYLCASSLALSGSGETQYFGPGTRLLVL.

The J gene is TRBJ1-3, the V gene TRBV18; D ambiguous. V lost 2 bases and J lost 1, with 9 bases in between. The CDR3 has 15 amino acids. Per the germline V gene, CDR1 is KGHSH and CDR2 is LQKENI. The CDR3 loop reads CASSPRPESGNTIYF. The DNA of the CDR3 is TGTGCCAGCTCACCAAGGCCCGAGTCTGGAAACACCATATATTTT.

J is TRBJ2-1 and V is TRBV29-1; D is perhaps TRBD2 (7 bases). The length of the CDR3 is 14 residues. Germline lookup yields CDR1 SQVTM and CDR2 ANQGSEA. V dropped 6 bases and J dropped 8 bases, with 20 bases sitting between them. DNA for the CDR3: TGCAGCGTCAAACAGGCGGGGGCCGGGTATGAGCAGTTCTTC. Its protein product is CSVKQAGAGYEQFF.

This clonotype was seen ten or more times. The rearrangement uses TRBV18 and TRBJ2-7; perhaps TRBD1 as D (5 bases). This CDR3 contains 15 residues. Germline values: CDR1 KGHSH, CDR2 LQKENI. V dropped 2 bases and J dropped 7 bases, with 18 bases sitting between them. Here the CDR3 DNA reads TGTGCCAGCTCACCAGCGCAGGGTCTGTCGGGTGAGCAGTACTTC. As protein: CASSPAQGLSGEQYF.

This clonotype was recorded at least ten times. CDR3 residues: CSARGPGNTDTQYF. The CDR3 region has the DNA TGCAGTGCTAGAGGGCCAGGGAACACAGATACGCAGTATTTT. The J gene is TRBJ2-3, the V gene TRBV20-1; possibly TRBD1 for D (5 bases). Germline V gene data show CDR1 as DFQATT and CDR2 as SNEGSKA (reference sequence). Trimming removed 1 base from V and 2 bases from J, with 10 bases in between. CDR3 size: 14 residues.

This clonotype has ten or more counts. The chain uses TRBV5-1 and TRBJ2-7; tentatively, D is TRBD1 (6 bases). In germline, CDR1 is SGHRS, CDR2 YFSETQ. CDR3 length: 14 residues. V dropped 1 base and J dropped 2 bases, with 10 bases sitting between them. CDR3 DNA: TGCGCCAGCAGCTTGTCGTGGGGGCCCTACGAGCAGTACTTC. This codes for CASSLSWGPYEQYF.

This clonotype was found a few times. This chain connects TRBV12-3 or TRBV12-4 to TRBJ2-2, with 10 bases aligning to TRBD2. The CDR3 spans 15 residues. V lost 6 bases to trimming and J lost 2 bases; unmatched junction nucleotides: 3. CDR3 loop: CASRRTSGNTGELFF. Written as DNA, the CDR3 is TGTGCCAGCAGGCGGACTAGCGGTAACACCGGGGAGCTGTTTTTT.

This clonotype was counted many times. The chain couples TRBV7-2 to TRBJ2-7, with D perhaps matching TRBD1 or TRBD2 (5 bases each). Trimming removed 5 bases at V and 6 bases at J, with 20 bases between. In germline, CDR1 is SGHTA, CDR2 FQGNSA. CDR3 size: 15 residues. In DNA, the CDR3 is TGTGCCAGCAGCCCCTCCCGGGACCCGTCCCGCGAGCAGTACTTC. It specifies CASSPSRDPSREQYF.

This clonotype showed up many times. The V gene is TRBV20-1, the J gene TRBJ2-3; 9 bases map to TRBD2. This CDR3 is 17 amino acids long. V shed 3 bases and J 0 bases; nucleotides not matched to a gene: 10. The germline V gene has CDR1 DFQATT and CDR2 SNEGSKA (reference sequence). The CDR3 DNA is TGCAGTGCTAGGCCTTCGGTTAGCGGGAGAAGCACAGATACGCAGTATTTT. Encoded protein: CSARPSVSGRSTDTQYF.

The rearrangement links TRBV2 to TRBJ2-1; 14 bases match TRBD2. This CDR3 has 16 residues. The ends lost 6 bases at V and 9 bases at J; junction bases unmatched: 10. Germline V gene sequence: CDR1 SNHLY, CDR2 FYNNEI. In nucleotides, the CDR3 is TGTGCCAGCAGCGGACCCGGGACTAGCGGGAGAACTGAGCAGTTCTTC. Amino acids: CASSGPGTSGRTEQFF.

J is TRBJ2-7 and V is TRBV6-1; D assignment may be TRBD1 or TRBD2 (5 bases each). V lost 7 bases and J lost 4, with 17 bases in between. The CDR3 has 14 amino acids. The germline V gene has CDR1 MNHNS and CDR2 SASEGT. The CDR3, as DNA: TGTGCCAGCACCCGAGAGAGGGGTTTGTACGAGCAGTACTTC. This encodes CASTRERGLYEQYF.

This clonotype was observed a few times. CDR3 loop: CASSINGVGDTQYF. CDR3 in DNA: TGTGCCAGTAGTATTAATGGGGTTGGAGATACGCAGTATTTT. The chain is built from TRBV19 and TRBJ2-3; D gene uncertain. The length of the CDR3 is 14 residues. Germline-derived CDR1 and CDR2 are LNHDA and SQIVND (reference sequence). Trimming shortened V by 3 bases and J by 5 bases, and 12 bases separated the two germline ends.

The gene calls are TRBV28 and TRBJ2-2, with D possibly being TRBD2 (6 bases). The length of the CDR3 is 15 residues. V was shortened by 7 bases and J by 6 bases, with 18 bases between the two germline ends. Germline V gives CDR1 MDHEN, CDR2 SYDVKM. The CDR3 loop reads CASTQAGTPSGELFF. DNA for the CDR3: TGTGCCAGCACTCAGGCGGGGACCCCCTCCGGGGAGCTGTTTTTT.